The 20 T cell receptor beta chains presented below share a single source sample, sequenced in a study of beta chain features in type 1 diabetes. Study-wide results and caveats: Type 1 diabetes patients had TCRB CDR3s that were shorter (moderately but significantly so) in all four CD4+ subsets.

The antigens of these receptors remain unknown. Every bit of the isolated RNA underwent reverse transcription, so sequencing read expressed TCRB transcripts. The data were produced by immunoSEQ multiplex PCR, yet TCRdb's version contains in-frame clones alone and is incomplete. The sample holds about 280,000 clones, 15% seen once. Input material: naive CD4+ T cells from blood. The origin of the receptors is a man aged 18-30 years with type 1 diabetes.

This clone has more than one count but fewer than ten. The chain uses TRBV29-1 and TRBJ2-5; D might be TRBD2 (5 bases). This CDR3 comprises 11 residues. Germline CDR1 reads SQVTM; CDR2 reads ANQGSEA. The V gene lost 8 bases and the J gene lost 5 bases, with 12 bases spanning the gap. CDR3 DNA: TGCAGCCTAAGGAGCGGCGAGACCCAGTACTTC. This encodes CSLRSGETQYF.

This clone was picked up a small number of times. The chain carries TRBV28 and TRBJ2-1, with 8 bases lining up with TRBD2. With V trimmed by 5 bases and J by 2 bases, 2 bases remained unmatched. This CDR3 spans 14 amino acids. In germline, CDR1 is MDHEN, CDR2 SYDVKM. The CDR3 protein is CASSPGLAYNEQFF. In DNA, the CDR3 is TGTGCCAGCAGTCCGGGACTAGCCTACAATGAGCAGTTCTTC.

This clone was recorded a few times. V gene TRBV19 combines with J gene TRBJ1-5, with TRBD1 identical over 7 bases. The V and J ends lost 6 bases and 7 bases, in that order; junction bases with no gene match: 6. Per germline, CDR1 LNHDA and CDR2 SQIVND (reference sequence). This CDR3 contains 13 residues. CDR3 DNA sequence: TGTGCCAGTAGCGGACAGGCGGGACAGCCCCAGCATTTT. It translates to CASSGQAGQPQHF.

This clone was counted between two and nine times. The V call is TRBV7-9, the J call TRBJ2-5; D gene unclear. The germline CDR1 and CDR2 sequences are SEHNR and FQNEAQ (reference sequence). CDR3 size: 12 residues. The V gene lost 4 bases and the J gene lost 2 bases, with 5 bases spanning the gap. The DNA for the CDR3 is TGTGCCAGCAGCTATATACAAGAGACCCAGTACTTC. Translation gives CASSYIQETQYF.

The V call is TRBV4-2, the J call TRBJ2-1; 11 positions match TRBD2. The V segment lost 2 bases and the J segment 8 bases; nucleotides outside the gene matches: 11. Germline CDR1 and CDR2: LGHNA and YNFKEQ. The CDR3 sequence is 17 residues long. The CDR3 sequence: CASSQLNTSGRNDEQFF. In DNA form, the CDR3 reads TGTGCCAGCAGCCAACTTAATACTAGCGGGAGAAACGATGAGCAGTTCTTC.

The chain uses TRBV11-2 and TRBJ2-1; D not certain. The CDR3 contains 14 residues. Germline V CDR1 and CDR2: SGHAT, FQNNGV. Trimming stripped 1 base from V and 9 bases from J, with 13 bases between. The CDR3: CASSLARLVGEQFF. The CDR3 DNA sequence: TGTGCCAGCAGCTTAGCGCGCCTAGTTGGTGAGCAGTTCTTC.

This clone has just a few counts. V is TRBV11-2 and J is TRBJ2-1; the match to TRBD1 covers 8 bases. Looked up from germline, CDR1 is SGHAT and CDR2 is FQNNGV. The CDR3 spans 14 residues. Trimming took 4 bases from V and 7 from J; bases not matched to a gene: 6. CDR3 in DNA: TGTGCCAGCAGCTCCCGGACAGGGTGGAATGAGCAGTTCTTC. Its translation is CASSSRTGWNEQFF.

The V call is TRBV18, the J call TRBJ1-2; 9 nucleotides line up with TRBD1. Germline CDR1 reads KGHSH; CDR2 reads LQKENI. The length of the CDR3 is 16 residues. Trimming took 6 bases from V and 3 from J; bases not matched to a gene: 11. The CDR3: CASSLSGQGTDYGYTF. CDR3 DNA sequence: TGTGCCAGCTCGCTAAGCGGACAGGGGACGGACTATGGCTACACCTTC.

The chain combines TRBV23-1 with TRBJ2-1, with a weak D call TRBD2 (6 bases). TRBV23-1 has ORF status, its function being uncertain. V gave up 6 bases and J gave up 1 base, with 13 bases separating them. This CDR3 contains 15 residues. The CDR3 sequence: CASRRRGNSYNEQFF. The CDR3 nucleotides are TGCGCCAGCAGGAGGCGCGGGAATTCCTACAATGAGCAGTTCTTC.

The chain recombines TRBV10-3 with TRBJ1-2; 9 bases are a match to TRBD1. This CDR3 region has 16 residues. The germline V gene encodes CDR1 ENHRY and CDR2 SYGVKD. J lost 1 base, V lost 6 bases, and 9 bases had no gene match. CDR3 in amino acids: CAIRPGQGMGNYGYTF. DNA of the CDR3: TGTGCCATCAGACCGGGACAGGGAATGGGTAACTATGGCTACACCTTC.

In this sample, this clone turned up a few times. V is TRBV5-1 and J is TRBJ2-5, with no clear D. Per the germline V gene, CDR1 is SGHRS and CDR2 is YFSETQ. V was shortened by 2 bases and J by 2 bases, with 7 bases between the two germline ends. The CDR3 is made up of 13 amino acids. The CDR3 coding sequence is TGCGCCAGCAGCTTTCTACCTCAAGAGACCCAGTACTTC. This gives the protein CASSFLPQETQYF.

V gene TRBV7-8 combines with J gene TRBJ2-5; the D gene is possibly TRBD1 (5 bases). CDR3 length: 14 amino acids. Trimming took 5 bases from V and 4 from J, leaving 14 bases between them. Germline assignment: CDR1 SGHVS and CDR2 FQNEAQ. The chain's CDR3 is CASSPNGAGETQYF. In nucleotides, the CDR3 is TGTGCCAGCAGCCCCAATGGGGCAGGAGAGACCCAGTACTTC.

The rearrangement links TRBV7-8 to TRBJ2-3; D ambiguous. There are 14 residues in the CDR3. Germline CDR1 is SGHVS and CDR2 is FQNEAQ. V was cut by 2 bases and J by 9 bases, with 15 bases left in between. CDR3 sequence: CASSLRRYGETQYF. Here the CDR3 DNA reads TGTGCCAGCAGCTTAAGGCGGTACGGAGAAACGCAGTATTTT. The entire variable domain, with the rest obtained from reference TRBV7-8 and TRBJ2-3, is as follows: GAGVSQSPRYKVAKRGQDVALRCDPISGHVSLFWYQQALGQGPEFLTYFQNEAQLDKSGLPSDRFFAERPEGSVSTLKIQRTQQEDSAVYLCASSLRRYGETQYFGPGTRLTVL.

The rearrangement uses TRBV5-6 and TRBJ2-3; TRBD1 aligns across 9 bases. V shed 5 bases, J shed 2 bases, and the junction held 3 bases outside the gene matches. CDR1 and CDR2 (germline): SGHDT, YYEEEE. CDR3 size: 14 residues. The DNA for the CDR3 is TGTGCCAGCAGGCGGGACAGGGTCACAGATACGCAGTATTTT. Translation gives CASRRDRVTDTQYF.

The CDR3 DNA is TGCGCCAGCAGTATCGGAAGGACAGGGCCTTACGAGCAGTACTTC. Its translation: CASSIGRTGPYEQYF. The rearrangement uses TRBV5-1 and TRBJ2-7; 8 bases agree with TRBD1. V was pared by 5 bases and J by 4 bases, with 11 bases of the junction left unmatched. Germline V gene sequence: CDR1 SGHRS, CDR2 YFSETQ. The CDR3 extends over 15 amino acids.

The table lists this clone with a few counts. This rearrangement joins TRBV9 to TRBJ2-7; D ambiguous. Germline assignment: CDR1 SGDLS and CDR2 YYNGEE. Trimming pared 0 bases from V and 0 bases from J, leaving 7 bases between. The CDR3 is 14 residues long. The CDR3 reads CASSVDGHSYEQYF. The CDR3 bases are TGTGCCAGCAGCGTAGATGGCCACTCCTACGAGCAGTACTTC.

This clone was detected a few times. This chain uses TRBV18 with TRBJ1-1, with 9 positions matching TRBD1. After removal of 2 bases from V and 2 bases from J, the junction contained 6 bases not matched to a gene. Germline V lookup: CDR1 KGHSH, CDR2 LQKENI. The CDR3 sequence is 16 residues long. The CDR3 loop is CASSPFGQGLNTEAFF. The CDR3 DNA is TGTGCCAGCTCACCATTCGGACAGGGGCTAAACACTGAAGCTTTCTTT.

J is TRBJ2-1 and V is TRBV30, with 9 bases that match TRBD2. Trimming removed 3 bases from V and 2 bases from J; junction bases left unmatched: 5. Germline CDR1 reads GTSNPN; CDR2 reads SVGIG (reference sequence). The CDR3 covers 15 residues. The CDR3: CAWRGASGAYNEQFF. DNA for the CDR3: TGTGCCTGGAGGGGAGCTAGCGGGGCCTACAATGAGCAGTTCTTC.

The CDR3 coding sequence is TGTGCCACCAGCAGAGATTATGGACAGGGTATTGGGACCCAGTACTTC. Protein: CATSRDYGQGIGTQYF. The V and J genes are TRBV15 and TRBJ2-5, with 8 bases that match TRBD1. This CDR3 has 16 residues. Germline-derived CDR1 and CDR2 are LNHNV and YYDKDF (reference sequence). V was pared by 0 bases and J by 7 bases, with 10 bases of the junction left unmatched.

The chain employs TRBV25-1 and TRBJ2-5, with 13 bases that match TRBD2. After removal of 8 bases from V and 4 bases from J, the junction contained 4 bases not matched to a gene. Germline assignment: CDR1 MGHDK and CDR2 SYGVNS. This CDR3 contains 14 residues. CDR3 loop: CASGLAGAVETQYF. DNA of the CDR3: TGTGCCAGCGGACTAGCGGGAGCTGTAGAGACCCAGTACTTC. Combining the CDR3 with reference TRBV25-1 and TRBJ2-5 gives the whole variable domain EADIYQTPRYLVIGTGKKITLECSQTMGHDKMYWYQQDPGMELHLIHYSYGVNSTEKGDLSSESTVSRIRTEHFPLTLESARPSHTSQYLCASGLAGAVETQYFGPGTRLLVL.